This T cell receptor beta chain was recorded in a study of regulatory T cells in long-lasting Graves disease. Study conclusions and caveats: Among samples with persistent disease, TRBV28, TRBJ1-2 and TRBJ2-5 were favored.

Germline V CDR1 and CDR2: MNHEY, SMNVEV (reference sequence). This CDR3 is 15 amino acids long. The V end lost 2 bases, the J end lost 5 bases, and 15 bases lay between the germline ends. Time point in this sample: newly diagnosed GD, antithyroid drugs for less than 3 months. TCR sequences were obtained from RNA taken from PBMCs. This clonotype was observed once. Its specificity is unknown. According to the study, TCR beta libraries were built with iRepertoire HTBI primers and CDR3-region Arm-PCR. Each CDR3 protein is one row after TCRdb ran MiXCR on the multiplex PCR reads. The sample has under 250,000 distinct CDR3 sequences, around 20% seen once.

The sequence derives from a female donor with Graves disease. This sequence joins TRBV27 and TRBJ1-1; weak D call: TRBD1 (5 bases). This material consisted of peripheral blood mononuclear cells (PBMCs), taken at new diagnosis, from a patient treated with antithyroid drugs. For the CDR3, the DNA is TGTGCCAGCAGTTTAGGGCAGGGAGTGACGACTGAAGCTTTCTTT. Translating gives CASSLGQGVTTEAFF.